The sequence of this T cell receptor (beta chain) was determined in a study of post-analysis software for immune sequencing data. Study information: There were relapsing-remitting, secondary progressive and progressive-relapsing multiple sclerosis among the disease courses included. Notes on the study in general: Same-batch preparations were strongly co-clustered by F measure. The study found TRBV5-6, TRBV5-1 and TRBV20-1 among five TRBV segments more frequent in patients than controls. In multiple sclerosis, normalized Chao1 diversity was significantly below that of controls.

As to this clonotype: Antigen specificity is unknown.

Germline CDR1 is SEHNR and CDR2 is FQNEAQ (reference sequence). J lost 6 bases, V lost 5 bases, and 13 bases had no gene match. This CDR3 has 16 amino acids. Each TCR beta cDNA library carried unique molecular identifiers. The authors obtained about 520,000 cDNA molecules from approximately 1 to 10 million T cells. TCRdb used MiXCR to reprocess the PCR reads, holding one entry per CDR3 protein. The data contain hundreds of thousands of distinct CDR3 sequences, 30% of them singletons. The V gene is TRBV7-9, the J gene TRBJ1-2; TRBD1 matches at 9 bases. Sequenced: blood. The sequence derives from a girl between 10 and 17 years old with multiple sclerosis. The CDR3 here is CASSRPGTGRWDGYTF. CDR3 DNA: TGTGCCAGCAGCCGTCCCGGGACAGGGAGGTGGGATGGCTACACCTTC.